This T cell receptor beta chain was sequenced in a study of T cells expressing NK-cell markers. Study details: The TCR beta repertoires were obtained from sorted CD3+CD56+NKG2C+, CD3+CD56+NKG2C- and CD3+CD56-NKG2C+ T cells. Study results and caveats: CD8+ T cells in over five donors included dominant NKG2C+ clonotypes at roughly 1.0-7.0%.

5'RACE template switching built TCR beta cDNA with unique molecular identifiers. TCRdb reprocessed the 5' RACE reads and reports one entry per CDR3 protein, with no DNA. This sample contains a few hundred thousand distinct CDR3 sequences. Concerning this clonotype: The antigen is not known.

The CDR3 length is 16 residues. Germline CDR1 reads LGHNA; CDR2 reads YNFKEQ. The chain couples TRBV4-2 to TRBJ1-1; TCRdb's D call, TRBD1, is unchecked because there is no DNA. The sequenced sample consisted of blood T cells: a sorted CD56 or NKG2C T cell subset, CD4+ or CD8+ T cells, or bulk PBMC T cells (not recorded which). The origin of this receptor is a man aged 18-75 years in good health. The CDR3 sequence is CASSQRATARGLRAFF.